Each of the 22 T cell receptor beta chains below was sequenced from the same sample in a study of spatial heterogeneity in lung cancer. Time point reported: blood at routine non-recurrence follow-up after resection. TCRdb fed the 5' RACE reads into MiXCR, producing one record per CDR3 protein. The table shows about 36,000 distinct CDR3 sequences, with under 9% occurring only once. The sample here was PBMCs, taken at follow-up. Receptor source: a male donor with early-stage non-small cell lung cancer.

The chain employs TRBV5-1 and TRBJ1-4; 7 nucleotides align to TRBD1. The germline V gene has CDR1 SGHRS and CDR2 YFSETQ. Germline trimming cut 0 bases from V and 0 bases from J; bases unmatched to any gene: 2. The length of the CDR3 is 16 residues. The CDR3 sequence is CASSLEGGATNEKLFF. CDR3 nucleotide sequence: TGCGCCAGCAGCTTGGAAGGGGGCGCAACTAATGAAAAACTGTTTTTT.

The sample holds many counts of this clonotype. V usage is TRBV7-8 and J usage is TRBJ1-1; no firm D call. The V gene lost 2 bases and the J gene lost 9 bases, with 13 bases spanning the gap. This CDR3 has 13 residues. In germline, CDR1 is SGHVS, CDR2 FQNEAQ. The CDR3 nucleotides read TGTGCCAGCAGCTTATCGGAGGGAGGGAAAGCTTTCTTT. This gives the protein CASSLSEGGKAFF.

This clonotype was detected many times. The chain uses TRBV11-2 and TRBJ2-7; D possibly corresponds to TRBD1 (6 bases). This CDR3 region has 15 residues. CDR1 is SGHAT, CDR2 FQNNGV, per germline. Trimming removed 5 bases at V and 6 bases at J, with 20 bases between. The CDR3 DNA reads TGTGCCAGCAGCACAAACAGGGTGGCGTCGGGCGAGCAGTACTTC. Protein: CASSTNRVASGEQYF. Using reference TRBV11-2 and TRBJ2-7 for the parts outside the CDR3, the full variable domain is EAGVAQSPRYKIIEKRQSVAFWCNPISGHATLYWYQQILGQGPKLLIQFQNNGVVDDSQLPKDRFSAERLKGVDSTLKIQPAKLEDSAVYLCASSTNRVASGEQYFGPGTRLTVT.

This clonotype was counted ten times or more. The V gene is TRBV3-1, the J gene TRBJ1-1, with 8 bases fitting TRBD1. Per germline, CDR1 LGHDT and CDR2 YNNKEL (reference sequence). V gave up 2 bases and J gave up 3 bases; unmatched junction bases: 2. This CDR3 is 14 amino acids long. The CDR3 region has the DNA TGTGCCAGCAGCCAACAGGACAGGGACACTGAAGCTTTCTTT. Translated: CASSQQDRDTEAFF.

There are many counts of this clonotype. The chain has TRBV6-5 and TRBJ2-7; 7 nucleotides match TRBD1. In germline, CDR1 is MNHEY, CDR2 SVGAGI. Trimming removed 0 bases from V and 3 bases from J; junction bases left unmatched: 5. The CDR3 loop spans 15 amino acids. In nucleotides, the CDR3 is TGTGCCAGCAGTTACTCGGGGACAGTCAGCTACGAGCAGTACTTC. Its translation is CASSYSGTVSYEQYF.

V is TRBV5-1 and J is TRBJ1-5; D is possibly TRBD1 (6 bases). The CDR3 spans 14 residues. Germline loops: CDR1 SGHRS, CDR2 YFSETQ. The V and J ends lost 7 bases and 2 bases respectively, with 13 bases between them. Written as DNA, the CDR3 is TGCGCCAGCGCTCCAGGGGTGGGCAATCAGCCCCAGCATTTT. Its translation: CASAPGVGNQPQHF. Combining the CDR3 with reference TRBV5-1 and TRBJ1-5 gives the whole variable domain KAGVTQTPRYLIKTRGQQVTLSCSPISGHRSVSWYQQTPGQGLQFLFEYFSETQRNKGNFPGRFSGRQFSNSRSEMNVSTLELGDSALYLCASAPGVGNQPQHFGDGTRLSIL.

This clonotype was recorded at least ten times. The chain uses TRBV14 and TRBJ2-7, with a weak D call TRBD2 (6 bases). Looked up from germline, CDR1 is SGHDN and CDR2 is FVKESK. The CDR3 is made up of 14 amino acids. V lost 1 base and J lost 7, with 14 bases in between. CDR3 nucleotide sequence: TGTGCCAGCAGCCAAGGAGACGGGGCGGGGGAGCAGTACTTC. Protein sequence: CASSQGDGAGEQYF.

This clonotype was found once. DNA of the CDR3: TGTGCCAGCAGCCACCGGGACAGGGGGTCGAACACTGAAGCTTTCTTT. It yields the protein CASSHRDRGSNTEAFF. This rearrangement joins TRBV3-1 to TRBJ1-1; 11 positions agree with TRBD1. Germline trimming cut 3 bases from V and 1 base from J; bases unmatched to any gene: 4. Germline CDR1 is LGHDT and CDR2 is YNNKEL (reference sequence). The CDR3 is made up of 16 amino acids.

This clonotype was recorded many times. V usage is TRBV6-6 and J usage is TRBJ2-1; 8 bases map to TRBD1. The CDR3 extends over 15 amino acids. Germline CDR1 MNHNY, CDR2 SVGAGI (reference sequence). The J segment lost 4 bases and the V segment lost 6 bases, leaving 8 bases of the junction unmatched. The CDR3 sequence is CASSPRQGTYNEQFF. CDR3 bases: TGTGCCAGCAGCCCTCGACAGGGGACGTACAATGAGCAGTTCTTC.

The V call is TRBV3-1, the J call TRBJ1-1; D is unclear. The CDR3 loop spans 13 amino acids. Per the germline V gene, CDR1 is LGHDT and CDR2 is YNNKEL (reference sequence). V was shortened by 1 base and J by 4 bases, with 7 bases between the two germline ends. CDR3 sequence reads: CASSQGAATEAFF. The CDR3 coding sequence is TGTGCCAGCAGCCAAGGGGCGGCCACTGAAGCTTTCTTT. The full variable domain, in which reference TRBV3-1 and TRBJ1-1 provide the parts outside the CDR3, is DTAVSQTPKYLVTQMGNDKSIKCEQNLGHDTMYWYKQDSKKFLKIMFSYNNKELIINETVPNRFSPKSPDKAHLNLHINSLELGDSAVYFCASSQGAATEAFFGQGTRLTVV.

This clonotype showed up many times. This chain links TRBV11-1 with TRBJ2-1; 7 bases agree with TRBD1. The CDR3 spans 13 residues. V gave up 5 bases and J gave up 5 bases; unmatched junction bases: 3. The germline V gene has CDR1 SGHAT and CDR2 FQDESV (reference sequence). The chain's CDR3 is CASSPTGNNEQFF. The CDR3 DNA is TGTGCCAGCAGCCCGACAGGGAACAATGAGCAGTTCTTC.

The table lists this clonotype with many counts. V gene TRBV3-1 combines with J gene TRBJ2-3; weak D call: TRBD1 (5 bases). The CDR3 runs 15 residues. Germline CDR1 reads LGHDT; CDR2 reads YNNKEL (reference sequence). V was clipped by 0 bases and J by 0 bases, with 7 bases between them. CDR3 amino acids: CASSQDPGSTDTQYF. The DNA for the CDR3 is TGTGCCAGCAGCCAAGATCCAGGGAGCACAGATACGCAGTATTTT.

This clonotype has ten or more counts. The CDR3 coding sequence is TGTGCCACCAGTGATTTCGGCAGGGGGTGGTATGGCTACACCTTC. Translating it yields CATSDFGRGWYGYTF. The chain is built from TRBV24-1 and TRBJ1-2; 7 bases match TRBD1. Trimming removed 1 base from V and 5 bases from J; junction bases left unmatched: 6. Per the germline V gene, CDR1 is KGHDR and CDR2 is SFDVKD. The CDR3 runs to 15 residues.

The CDR3 protein is CATDRVGENSPLHF. The CDR3 nucleotides read TGTGCCACCGACAGGGTCGGAGAGAATTCACCCCTCCACTTT. V gene TRBV6-1 combines with J gene TRBJ1-6, with TRBD1 identical over 7 bases. This CDR3 is 14 amino acids long. CDR1 is MNHNS, CDR2 SASEGT, per germline. J lost 7 bases, V lost 10 bases, and 10 bases had no gene match.

CDR3 DNA sequence: TGTGCCAGCAGCGTTTCCGGGACAGGGTCCACTGAAGCTTTCTTT. Protein: CASSVSGTGSTEAFF. The chain couples TRBV7-3 to TRBJ1-1; 9 bases are shared with TRBD1. Germline V lookup: CDR1 SGHTA, CDR2 FQGTGA. V dropped 5 bases and J dropped 4; count of bases not matched to a gene: 8. The CDR3 sequence is 15 residues long.

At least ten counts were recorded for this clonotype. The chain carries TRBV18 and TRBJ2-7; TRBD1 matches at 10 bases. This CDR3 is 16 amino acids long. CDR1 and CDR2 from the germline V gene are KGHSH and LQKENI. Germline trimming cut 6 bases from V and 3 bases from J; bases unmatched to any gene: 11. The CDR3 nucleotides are TGTGCCAGCTCCCCCGGGACAGGGGACGTTGGCTACGAGCAGTACTTC. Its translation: CASSPGTGDVGYEQYF.

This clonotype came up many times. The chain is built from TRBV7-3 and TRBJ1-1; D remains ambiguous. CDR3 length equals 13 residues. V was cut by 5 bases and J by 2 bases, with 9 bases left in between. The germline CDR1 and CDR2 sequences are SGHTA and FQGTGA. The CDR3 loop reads CASSLTFNTEAFF. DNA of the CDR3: TGTGCCAGCAGCCTTACATTCAACACTGAAGCTTTCTTT.

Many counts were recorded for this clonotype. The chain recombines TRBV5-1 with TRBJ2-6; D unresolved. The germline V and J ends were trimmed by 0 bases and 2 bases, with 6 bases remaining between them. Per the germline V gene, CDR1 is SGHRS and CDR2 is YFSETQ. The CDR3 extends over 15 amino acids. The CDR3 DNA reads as TGCGCCAGCAGCTTGGAGATTCCTGGGGCCAACGTCCTGACTTTC. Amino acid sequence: CASSLEIPGANVLTF.

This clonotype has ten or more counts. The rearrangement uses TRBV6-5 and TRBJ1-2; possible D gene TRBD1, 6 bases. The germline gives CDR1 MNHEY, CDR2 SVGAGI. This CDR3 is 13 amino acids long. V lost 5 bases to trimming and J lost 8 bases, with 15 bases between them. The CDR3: CASSPQGTRGYTF. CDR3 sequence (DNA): TGTGCCAGCAGTCCCCAGGGGACTCGGGGCTACACCTTC.

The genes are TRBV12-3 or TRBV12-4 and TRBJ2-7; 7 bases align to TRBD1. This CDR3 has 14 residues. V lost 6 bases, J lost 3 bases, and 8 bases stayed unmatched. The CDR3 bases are TGTGCCAGCAGCCTGAACAGGGGACACTACGAGCAGTACTTC. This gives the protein CASSLNRGHYEQYF.

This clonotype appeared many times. CDR3 in amino acids: CASSLGYGGANTEAFF. In DNA, the CDR3 is TGTGCCAGCAGCTTAGGGTATGGAGGGGCGAACACTGAAGCTTTCTTT. The gene calls are TRBV11-2 and TRBJ1-1; perhaps TRBD1 as D (5 bases). V lost 1 base, J lost 1 base, and 13 bases lay in between. Germline V gene data show CDR1 as SGHAT and CDR2 as FQNNGV. This CDR3 has 16 amino acids.

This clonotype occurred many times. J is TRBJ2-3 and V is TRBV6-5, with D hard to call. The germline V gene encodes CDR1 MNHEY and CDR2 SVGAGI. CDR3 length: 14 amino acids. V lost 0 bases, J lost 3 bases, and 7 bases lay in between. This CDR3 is CASSYSPATDTQYF. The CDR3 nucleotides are TGTGCCAGCAGTTACTCGCCGGCTACAGATACGCAGTATTTT.